This TCR beta chain is from a study of CD8 T cells in ankylosing spondylitis. Whole-study findings and limits: Enrichment of disease-linked clones was reportedly significant in matched ankylosing spondylitis synovial fluid. The authors found the disease-linked clones to be CD8+ and relatively rare in peripheral blood. Among TCR beta sequences, a motif of several highly homologous variants appeared characteristic of ankylosing spondylitis blood. Earlier work had already found some motif variants in reactive arthritis synovial fluid and blood.

Quantitative barcoded 5'-RACE was used to prepare TCR beta libraries. One entry per CDR3 protein, called by TCRdb with MiXCR from the 5' RACE reads. The sample includes 220,000 or so distinct CDR3 sequences, about 18% seen only once; the top ten take roughly 42%. With regard to this clonotype: Antigen: not known.

V was cut by 0 bases and J by 4 bases, with 10 bases left in between. Germline V lookup: CDR1 MNHEY, CDR2 SVGEGT. CDR3 length: 15 amino acids. This TCR was sampled from a male donor with ankylosing spondylitis. The chain recombines TRBV6-2 or TRBV6-3 with TRBJ2-1; D call uncertain. Source material: blood, either unsorted or a sorted T cell fraction (not recorded which). The DNA for the CDR3 is TGTGCCAGCAGTTACTCGAGAGGCTTATACAATGAGCAGTTCTTC. Its protein is CASSYSRGLYNEQFF.